This entry is about one T cell receptor (beta chain). This clone has only one observation. This clone's antigen is unknown. No base qualities exist here, and no much larger clone lies one base off it. To sequence the TCRbeta CDR3 region, genomic DNA was isolated from the sorted cells. The immunoSEQ Assay was used for sequencing of TCRbeta CDR3 regions. TCRdb carries this immuneACCESS record with in-frame sequences only. Its versions omit some clonotypes, under half of them owing to an unresolved V gene in the studies checked, with the rest unexplained. The sample table contains about 93,000 clones; only one count was recorded for just over 90% of them. The ten largest account for 0.5% to 0.65% of the sample. The sample comes from a study of OX40 agonist ivuxolimab in advanced cancers. Regarding the research as a whole: Ivuxolimab, which targeted the costimulatory receptor OX40 (CD134), was an agonistic, fully human IgG2 monoclonal antibody. Intravenous ivuxolimab was administered to patients every 2 weeks at six dose levels: 0.01, 0.1, 0.3, 1.5, 3 and 10 mg/kg. The dose-escalation cohort was 82.7% male with a mean age of approximately 60 years, ranging from roughly 20 to 80. Among the roughly 54 dose-escalation patients, about 20 had hepatocellular carcinoma, 15 or so melanoma, 9 renal cell carcinoma and 9 head and neck cancer. Patients were allowed to have had prior anti-PD-1, anti-PD-L1 or anti-CTLA-4 therapy, and approximately 41% of the dose-escalation patients had previously received checkpoint inhibitors. Partial responses were achieved by three dose-escalation patients, of whom one had hepatocellular carcinoma and two had cutaneous melanoma. Peripheral TCRbeta sequencing aimed to test whether ivuxolimab altered TCR sequence diversity and caused clonal T-cell expansion. The monotherapy dose-escalation portion (N ≈ 50 patients) of the phase I ivuxolimab trial is reported in the paper. The paper's findings and limits, for the study overall: At doses of 0.1 to 3.0 mg/kg, clonal expansion of both CD4+ and CD8+ T cells in blood was seen between baseline and week 6. Low levels of normalized T-cell clonal expansion were also seen in some nonresponding patients. In the 0.1-3.0 mg/kg groups, partial responders had among the lowest normalized peripheral clonal expansion, particularly in CD8+ T cells. Which antigens the clonally expanded peripheral T cells were specific for was not determined. After ivuxolimab, expanded clones were on average more numerous among CD8+ T cells than among CD4+ T cells.

V ends up 5 bases short and J 2 bases short, with an unmatched junction base count of 3. Spanning cysteine to phenylalanine, the CDR3 consists of 14 amino acids. Only the CDR3 DNA stays, 42 bases, in frame from base 1. For CDR1 and CDR2, the germline V gene (reference sequence) lists SGHAT and FQDESV. The trial excluded patients who had a history of autoimmune disease or who were on systemic immunosuppression. Peripheral blood for TCR sequencing was collected from all dose cohorts at baseline, on cycle 4 day 1, and on cycle 7 day 1. The samples were drawn from a first-in-human, open-label, multicenter phase I dose-escalation trial of ivuxolimab. The trial enrolled adults with locally advanced or metastatic head and neck squamous cell, hepatocellular, melanoma or renal cell carcinoma. CD4+ and CD8+ T cells were sorted separately from peripheral blood before TCR sequencing.

The clonotype was recovered from an adult with an advanced solid tumor such as melanoma, head and neck, liver or kidney cancer. The sample here was CD4+ or CD8+ T cells sorted from blood, taken in a trial of the OX40 agonist ivuxolimab. This chain is built from TRBV11-1 and TRBJ2-5, with TRBD1 identical over 9 junction bases. The DNA sequence is as follows: TGTGCCAGCAGCCTAGGGACAGGGCAAGAGACCCAGTACTTC. It translates as CASSLGTGQETQYF.